These T cell receptor beta chains were read from a single sample in a study of blood T cell repertoires in COVID-19. Data came from immunoSEQ multiplex PCR; TCRdb stores just in-frame clones and leaves some out. The repertoire holds about 40,000 clones, with roughly 80% as singletons. The source material was peripheral blood. Every receptor here comes from a human donor with acute or convalescent COVID-19. The donor label of this sample is uncertain. CDR3s include the opening cysteine and the closing phenylalanine or tryptophan. Fields, in order: J gene, clone size, V gene, D gene, CDR3 DNA, CDR3 protein. D genes are given only for firm matches. Expanded clones get a size class; other rows say once, few or many, or leave the size out.

j_call: TRBJ2-1
clone_size: .
v_call: TRBV5-1
d_call: TRBD2
cdr3_nt: TGCGCCAGCAGCTGGGGACTAGCGGGGTACGCGTTCTTC
cdr3_aa: CASSWGLAGYAFF

j_call: TRBJ2-7
clone_size: few
v_call: TRBV7-2
d_call: TRBD1
cdr3_nt: TGTGCCAGCAGCCAGGACAGGGGGAGCTACGAGCAGTACTTC
cdr3_aa: CASSQDRGSYEQYF

j_call: TRBJ1-2
clone_size: .
v_call: TRBV28
d_call: TRBD1
cdr3_nt: TGTGCCAGCAGTCCCCCAGAACAGGGGTCCTATGGCTACACCTTC
cdr3_aa: CASSPPEQGSYGYTF

j_call: TRBJ1-5
clone_size: .
v_call: TRBV2
d_call: .
cdr3_nt: TGTGCCAGCAGTGATGCGGGGTTATATAGCAATCAGCCCCAGCATTTT
cdr3_aa: CASSDAGLYSNQPQHF

j_call: TRBJ2-2
clone_size: .
v_call: TRBV9
d_call: .
cdr3_nt: TGTGCCAGCGCGAGGGACATGCACACCGGGGAGCTGTTTTTT
cdr3_aa: CASARDMHTGELFF

j_call: TRBJ1-1
clone_size: few
v_call: TRBV10-1
d_call: .
cdr3_nt: TGCGCCAGCAGTGGCCTAACGAGTGGGGCCCAACAACCCGGGACTGAAGCTTTCTTT
cdr3_aa: CASSGLTSGAQQPGTEAFF

j_call: TRBJ1-4
clone_size: .
v_call: TRBV5-4
d_call: .
cdr3_nt: TGTGCCGGGCACACAACAACTAATGAAAAACTGTTTTTT
cdr3_aa: CAGHTTTNEKLFF

j_call: TRBJ2-7
clone_size: .
v_call: TRBV19
d_call: TRBD1
cdr3_nt: TGTGCCGCCGGGACAGGGGAGTTGGACGAGCAGTACTTC
cdr3_aa: CAAGTGELDEQYF

j_call: TRBJ2-5
clone_size: .
v_call: TRBV20-1
d_call: .
cdr3_nt: TGCAGTGCCGGTGAGACCCAGTACTTC
cdr3_aa: CSAGETQYF

j_call: TRBJ2-6
clone_size: .
v_call: TRBV11-3
d_call: TRBD1
cdr3_nt: TGTGCCAGCAGCTCATCGGGGACAGGGTACTCTGGGGCCAACGTCCTGACTTTC
cdr3_aa: CASSSSGTGYSGANVLTF

j_call: TRBJ1-5
clone_size: .
v_call: TRBV19
d_call: .
cdr3_nt: TGTGCCAGTAGAGGAATGACAGGTTATCAGCCCCAGCATTTT
cdr3_aa: CASRGMTGYQPQHF

j_call: TRBJ2-1
clone_size: .
v_call: TRBV7-2
d_call: TRBD2
cdr3_nt: TGTGCCAGCAGCTTCGGACTAGCGGGAGGGCGAGACAATGAGCAGTTCTTC
cdr3_aa: CASSFGLAGGRDNEQFF

j_call: TRBJ2-5
clone_size: few
v_call: TRBV4-1
d_call: .
cdr3_nt: TGCGCCAGCAGCCTTTTGAATTTGGGACTCACCCAAGAGACCCAGTACTTC
cdr3_aa: CASSLLNLGLTQETQYF

j_call: TRBJ2-5
clone_size: .
v_call: TRBV6-5
d_call: TRBD2
cdr3_nt: TGTGCCAGCATCCTCAGCGGGGGTGGGGAGACCCAGTACTTC
cdr3_aa: CASILSGGGETQYF

j_call: TRBJ1-1
clone_size: .
v_call: TRBV30
d_call: TRBD1
cdr3_nt: TGTGCCTGGAGTCCCAGGGGGTCGAACACTGAAGCTTTCTTT
cdr3_aa: CAWSPRGSNTEAFF

j_call: TRBJ2-2
clone_size: .
v_call: TRBV7-6
d_call: TRBD1
cdr3_nt: TGTGCCAGCAGCTTACCCCGGACAGGGACCTCAACCGGGGAGCTGTTTTTT
cdr3_aa: CASSLPRTGTSTGELFF

j_call: TRBJ2-1
clone_size: few
v_call: TRBV9
d_call: .
cdr3_nt: TGTGCCAGCAGCGTGTTAGCGGCCAACAATGAGCAGTTCTTC
cdr3_aa: CASSVLAANNEQFF

j_call: TRBJ1-1
clone_size: .
v_call: TRBV9
d_call: .
cdr3_nt: TGTGCCAGCAGCGCCAGGGGGAACACTGAAGCTTTCTTT
cdr3_aa: CASSARGNTEAFF

j_call: TRBJ2-3
clone_size: once
v_call: TRBV5-1
d_call: TRBD2
cdr3_nt: TGCGCCAGCACCCAAGCGGGAACCACAGATACGCAGTATTTT
cdr3_aa: CASTQAGTTDTQYF

j_call: TRBJ2-3
clone_size: .
v_call: TRBV28
d_call: .
cdr3_nt: TGTGCCAAAAAATCCGAGAATAGCACAGATACGCAGTATTTT
cdr3_aa: CAKKSENSTDTQYF

j_call: TRBJ1-5
clone_size: .
v_call: TRBV6-1
d_call: .
cdr3_nt: TGTGCCAGCAGTGAATACATGGCGCGGGGGCAGCCCCAGCATTTT
cdr3_aa: CASSEYMARGQPQHF

j_call: TRBJ1-2
clone_size: .
v_call: TRBV4-3
d_call: .
cdr3_nt: TGCGCCAGCAGCCAAGAAGAAGGGGTTCTTGGCTATGGCTACACCTTC
cdr3_aa: CASSQEEGVLGYGYTF

j_call: TRBJ2-5
clone_size: once
v_call: TRBV5-1
d_call: .
cdr3_nt: TGCGCCAGCAGCCCCGAGGTACAGGGCGCCCAAGAGACCCAGTACTTC
cdr3_aa: CASSPEVQGAQETQYF

j_call: TRBJ2-7
clone_size: .
v_call: TRBV19
d_call: TRBD1
cdr3_nt: TGTGCCAGTAGTACAGGACAGGGGGCCTACGAGCAGTACTTC
cdr3_aa: CASSTGQGAYEQYF

j_call: TRBJ1-1
clone_size: .
v_call: TRBV9
d_call: .
cdr3_nt: TGTGCCAGCAGCCCCTCCGGGCAGGGGATTTTGGGAAACACTGAAGCTTTCTTT
cdr3_aa: CASSPSGQGILGNTEAFF

j_call: TRBJ1-5
clone_size: .
v_call: TRBV7-9
d_call: .
cdr3_nt: TGTGCCAGCACGGGGGGCGGTCATCAGCCCCAGCATTTT
cdr3_aa: CASTGGGHQPQHF

j_call: TRBJ2-7
clone_size: .
v_call: TRBV6-6
d_call: TRBD2
cdr3_nt: TGTGCCACCCAAGACAGCGGGACGGGGAGCTCCTACGAGCAGTACTTC
cdr3_aa: CATQDSGTGSSYEQYF

j_call: TRBJ2-1
clone_size: .
v_call: TRBV9
d_call: TRBD2
cdr3_nt: TGTGCCAGCAGCGTAGCGCTCGGGAGGGTCGACAATGAGCAGTTCTTC
cdr3_aa: CASSVALGRVDNEQFF

j_call: TRBJ2-7
clone_size: once
v_call: TRBV5-6
d_call: .
cdr3_nt: TGTGCCAGCAGCTTGTTTCCCAGGGTCTACGAGCAGTACTTC
cdr3_aa: CASSLFPRVYEQYF

j_call: TRBJ1-2
clone_size: .
v_call: TRBV5-1
d_call: TRBD1
cdr3_nt: TGCGCCAGCAGTCCCGGACAGGGGGAATGGTGGCATGGCTACACCTTC
cdr3_aa: CASSPGQGEWWHGYTF

j_call: TRBJ1-5
clone_size: once
v_call: TRBV11-2
d_call: .
cdr3_nt: TGTGCCAGCAGCTTAGGTCAGGGCCCCAATCAGCCCCAGCATTTT
cdr3_aa: CASSLGQGPNQPQHF

j_call: TRBJ2-2
clone_size: few
v_call: TRBV4-3
d_call: .
cdr3_nt: TGCGCCAGCAGCCAGATGGGGGCAGCCGGGGAGCTGTTTTTT
cdr3_aa: CASSQMGAAGELFF

j_call: TRBJ1-2
clone_size: once
v_call: TRBV2
d_call: .
cdr3_nt: TGTGCCAGCCACGAGAGGGTGGTCAACTATGGCTACACCTTC
cdr3_aa: CASHERVVNYGYTF

j_call: TRBJ2-1
clone_size: few
v_call: TRBV9
d_call: .
cdr3_nt: TGTGCCAGCAGCGCCAGTCAGCGGAGGGAAGAGCAGTTCTTC
cdr3_aa: CASSASQRREEQFF

j_call: TRBJ2-4
clone_size: .
v_call: TRBV6-5
d_call: .
cdr3_nt: TGTGCCAGCAGTTCCTGGAGTGGCGTAGCCAAAAACATTCAGTACTTC
cdr3_aa: CASSSWSGVAKNIQYF

j_call: TRBJ2-7
clone_size: few
v_call: TRBV28
d_call: .
cdr3_nt: TGTGCCAGCAGCCCCCCCGGGGACACAACCTACGAGCAGTACTTC
cdr3_aa: CASSPPGDTTYEQYF

j_call: TRBJ2-2
clone_size: .
v_call: TRBV24-1
d_call: .
cdr3_nt: TGTGCCACCAGTATTCCAGGGGCGGCCGGGGAGCTGTTTTTT
cdr3_aa: CATSIPGAAGELFF

j_call: TRBJ1-3
clone_size: .
v_call: TRBV7-6
d_call: .
cdr3_nt: TGTGCCAGCAGCTTGTACTCAGGCGGGTTCGGGTCTGGAAACACCATATATTTT
cdr3_aa: CASSLYSGGFGSGNTIYF

j_call: TRBJ2-5
clone_size: .
v_call: TRBV19
d_call: TRBD2
cdr3_nt: TGTGCCAGTAGTAGCCGTTTCCCATTTGTCGGGGGGGAGACCCAGTACTTC
cdr3_aa: CASSSRFPFVGGETQYF

j_call: TRBJ1-6
clone_size: few
v_call: TRBV2
d_call: TRBD1
cdr3_nt: TGTGCCAGCAAATTCGACAGGGGCTATAATTCACCCCTCCACTTT
cdr3_aa: CASKFDRGYNSPLHF

j_call: TRBJ1-1
clone_size: .
v_call: TRBV7-2
d_call: .
cdr3_nt: TGTGCCAGCAGCTCAAGGGGCGGACCTGAAGCTTTCTTT
cdr3_aa: CASSSRGGPEAFF

j_call: TRBJ1-3
clone_size: .
v_call: TRBV30
d_call: .
cdr3_nt: TGTGCCTGGAGTGTAACGGCGGGTAGCTCTGGAAACACCATATATTTT
cdr3_aa: CAWSVTAGSSGNTIYF

j_call: TRBJ2-3
clone_size: few
v_call: TRBV5-5
d_call: TRBD2
cdr3_nt: TGTGCCAGCAGCTTGGGCGGGAGGGGGGCAGATACGCAGTATTTT
cdr3_aa: CASSLGGRGADTQYF

j_call: TRBJ1-3
clone_size: few
v_call: TRBV3-1/TRBV3-2
d_call: TRBD1
cdr3_nt: TGTGCCAGCAGTCCGACAGGGGGATACTCTGGAAACACCATATATTTT
cdr3_aa: CASSPTGGYSGNTIYF

j_call: TRBJ2-1
clone_size: once
v_call: TRBV10-3
d_call: .
cdr3_nt: TGTGCCATCAGTCCTATCGGCAATGAGCAGTTCTTC
cdr3_aa: CAISPIGNEQFF

j_call: TRBJ2-1
clone_size: few
v_call: TRBV30
d_call: TRBD1
cdr3_nt: TGTGCCCTAACAGGGGACAAACCCTACGATGAGCAGTTCTTC
cdr3_aa: CALTGDKPYDEQFF

j_call: TRBJ2-7
clone_size: .
v_call: TRBV30
d_call: .
cdr3_nt: TGTGCCTGGAGTGAGTGGGGGCGGGGGAGCTCCTACGAGCAGTACTTC
cdr3_aa: CAWSEWGRGSSYEQYF

j_call: TRBJ1-2
clone_size: .
v_call: TRBV30
d_call: TRBD1
cdr3_nt: TGTGCCTGGGAGGGGACAGGGGGAAAACCGGGTGGAGGCTACACCTTC
cdr3_aa: CAWEGTGGKPGGGYTF

j_call: TRBJ2-1
clone_size: .
v_call: TRBV19
d_call: TRBD2
cdr3_nt: TGTGCCAGTAGTATACAGCCGACTAGCGGGCAGATCTACAATGAGCAGTTCTTC
cdr3_aa: CASSIQPTSGQIYNEQFF

j_call: TRBJ1-6
clone_size: few
v_call: TRBV19
d_call: TRBD1
cdr3_nt: TGTGCCAGTAGTATAGACGACAGGGGGCAGGCACCCCTCCACTTT
cdr3_aa: CASSIDDRGQAPLHF

j_call: TRBJ2-1
clone_size: .
v_call: TRBV28
d_call: .
cdr3_nt: TGTGCCAGCAGTTTAGTCCCCACGGGAGAGCAGTTCTTC
cdr3_aa: CASSLVPTGEQFF

j_call: TRBJ1-4
clone_size: .
v_call: TRBV25-1
d_call: .
cdr3_nt: TGTGCCAGCAGCCCGGTGGCTAATGAAAAACTGTTTTTT
cdr3_aa: CASSPVANEKLFF

j_call: TRBJ1-4
clone_size: once
v_call: TRBV19
d_call: TRBD1
cdr3_nt: TGTGCCAGTAGTGTTCGACAGGGGACCTTAGACGAAAAACTGTTTTTT
cdr3_aa: CASSVRQGTLDEKLFF